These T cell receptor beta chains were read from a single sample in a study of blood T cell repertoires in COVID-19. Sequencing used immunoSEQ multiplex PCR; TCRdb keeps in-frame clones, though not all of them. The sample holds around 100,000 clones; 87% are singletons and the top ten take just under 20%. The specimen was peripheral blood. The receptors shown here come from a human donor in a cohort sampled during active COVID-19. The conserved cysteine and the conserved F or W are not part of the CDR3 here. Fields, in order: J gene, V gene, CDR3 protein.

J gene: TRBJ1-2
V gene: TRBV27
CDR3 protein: ASSSSSGVLRYGYT

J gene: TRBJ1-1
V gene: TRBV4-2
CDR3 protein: ASSHAEPNTEAF

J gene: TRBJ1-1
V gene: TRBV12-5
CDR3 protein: ASGFGGGAGDSIYTEAF

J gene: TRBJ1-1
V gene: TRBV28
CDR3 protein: ASSGTDWVAF

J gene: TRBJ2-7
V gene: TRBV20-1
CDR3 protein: SASPPLAGHEQY

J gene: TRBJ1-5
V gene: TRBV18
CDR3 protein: ASSATDRGQPQH

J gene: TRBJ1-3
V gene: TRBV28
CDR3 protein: ASTLLEVGAAGNTIY

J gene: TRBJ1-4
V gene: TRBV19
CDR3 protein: ASRVGQHNEKLF

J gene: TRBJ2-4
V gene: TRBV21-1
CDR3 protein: ASSKAQGTGRGLNIQY

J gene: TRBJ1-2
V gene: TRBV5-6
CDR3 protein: ASSLAGDRGYYGYT

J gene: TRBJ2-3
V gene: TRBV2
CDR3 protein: ASGGETSFDTQY

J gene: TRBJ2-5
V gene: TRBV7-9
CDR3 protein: ASSPPRSKTQY

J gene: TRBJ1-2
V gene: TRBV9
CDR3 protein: ASSAEGGGGNYGYT

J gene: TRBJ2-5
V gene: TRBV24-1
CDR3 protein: ATSLPSGVRETQY

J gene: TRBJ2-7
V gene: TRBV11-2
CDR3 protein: ASSLGRVYEQY

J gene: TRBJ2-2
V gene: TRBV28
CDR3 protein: ASSARDTGTGELF

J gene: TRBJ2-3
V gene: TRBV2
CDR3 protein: ASSEIRREGTDTQY

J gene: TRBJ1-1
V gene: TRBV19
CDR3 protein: ASSISRTVRMNTEAF

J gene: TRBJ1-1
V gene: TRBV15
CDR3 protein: ATSRDLGGYTEAF

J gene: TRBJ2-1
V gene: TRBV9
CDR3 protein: ASQKPGTSNTNEQF

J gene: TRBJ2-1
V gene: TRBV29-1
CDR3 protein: SDLRADEQF

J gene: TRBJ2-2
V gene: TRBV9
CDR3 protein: ASSAGTSPNTGELF

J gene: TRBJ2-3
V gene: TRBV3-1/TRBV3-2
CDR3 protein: ASSQRGLAGTQY

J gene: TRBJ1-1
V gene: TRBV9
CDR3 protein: ASSVDGAGEAF

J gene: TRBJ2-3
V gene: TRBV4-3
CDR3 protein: ASSHTSGRGTDTQY

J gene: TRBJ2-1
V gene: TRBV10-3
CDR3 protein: AISELHNEQF

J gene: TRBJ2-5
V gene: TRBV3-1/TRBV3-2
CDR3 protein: ASSLRQGLPLRTQY

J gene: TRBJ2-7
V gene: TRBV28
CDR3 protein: ASSPIGQGSVYEQY

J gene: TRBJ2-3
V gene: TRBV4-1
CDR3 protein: ASSQDGPGGQY

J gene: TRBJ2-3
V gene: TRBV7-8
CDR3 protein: ASSLGLAGDREWADTQY

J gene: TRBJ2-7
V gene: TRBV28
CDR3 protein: AVSGTGFSYEQY

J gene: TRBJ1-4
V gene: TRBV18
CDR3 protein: ASSPLRQSNEKLF

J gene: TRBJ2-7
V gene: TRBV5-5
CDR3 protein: ASREGQGAYEQY

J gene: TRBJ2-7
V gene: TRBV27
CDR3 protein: ASSFGIGAYEQY

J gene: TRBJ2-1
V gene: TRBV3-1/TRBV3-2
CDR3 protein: ASSQDGGLAGGLYNEQF

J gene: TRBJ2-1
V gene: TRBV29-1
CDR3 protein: SVVAGGPNEQF

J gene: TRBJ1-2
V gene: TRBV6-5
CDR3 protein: ASGPGYGYT

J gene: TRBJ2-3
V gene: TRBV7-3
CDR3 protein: ASSLYREGLTDTQY

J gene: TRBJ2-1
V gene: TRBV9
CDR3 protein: ASSQLKGAPYNEQF

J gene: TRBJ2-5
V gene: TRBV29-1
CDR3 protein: SLRKGTGEETQY

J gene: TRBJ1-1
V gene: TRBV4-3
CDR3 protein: ASSKRGGSAEAF

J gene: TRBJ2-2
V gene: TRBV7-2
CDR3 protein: ASSLAGGMNTGELF

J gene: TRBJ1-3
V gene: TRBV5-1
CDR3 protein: ASTKTGSSGNTIY

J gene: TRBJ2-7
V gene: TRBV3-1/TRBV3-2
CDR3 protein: ASSQGPAGGSEQY

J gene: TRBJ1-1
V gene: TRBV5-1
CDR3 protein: ASSLLGQGSGTEAF

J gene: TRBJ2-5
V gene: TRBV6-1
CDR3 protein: ASSEARGAGVLETQY

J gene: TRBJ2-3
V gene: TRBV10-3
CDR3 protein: AISERGGTDTQY

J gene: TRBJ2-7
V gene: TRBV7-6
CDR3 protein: ASSYGAGTGDYEQY

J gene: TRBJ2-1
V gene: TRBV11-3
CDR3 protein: ASSSETGGSYNEQF

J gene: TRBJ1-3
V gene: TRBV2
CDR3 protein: ASSEGTGDTIY

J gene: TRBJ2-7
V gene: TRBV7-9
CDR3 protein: ASSAPGQGGGSEQY

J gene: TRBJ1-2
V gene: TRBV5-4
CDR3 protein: ASSLGGGGLEANYGYT

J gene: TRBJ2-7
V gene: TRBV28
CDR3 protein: ASSSRQGLYSYEQY

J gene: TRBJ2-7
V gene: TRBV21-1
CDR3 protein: ASSETGTGSYEQY